The clone carrying this T cell receptor beta chain was counted many times. The entry originates in a study of human T cells and chemical hapten exposure. At the level of the study: Alopecia universalis, totalis or areata was present in patients who were mostly female.

There are 15 residues in the CDR3. In germline, CDR1 is SGDLS, CDR2 YYNGEE. With 0 bases removed from V and 0 bases from J, the gap between germline ends came to 8 bases. TCRdb redid the calling of the RACE reads with MiXCR, one entry per CDR3 protein. This sample has about 61,000 distinct CDR3 sequences; approximately 7% occur once, and the top ten carry around 1.6%. Stated time point: pre-sensitization, week 0. Treatment reported: therapeutic diphenylcyclopropenone sensitization with weekly scalp DPC. The origin of this receptor is a woman aged 25 to 39 with alopecia areata. Some clones in this sample may be carry-over from other donors' samples. The chain employs TRBV9 and TRBJ2-3; no clear D. Source: whole blood, taken in connection with sensitization to the hapten diphenylcyclopropenone (DPC). CDR3 sequence: CASSVAQRSTDTQYF. The CDR3 DNA follows: TGTGCCAGCAGCGTAGCTCAGCGAAGCACAGATACGCAGTATTTT.